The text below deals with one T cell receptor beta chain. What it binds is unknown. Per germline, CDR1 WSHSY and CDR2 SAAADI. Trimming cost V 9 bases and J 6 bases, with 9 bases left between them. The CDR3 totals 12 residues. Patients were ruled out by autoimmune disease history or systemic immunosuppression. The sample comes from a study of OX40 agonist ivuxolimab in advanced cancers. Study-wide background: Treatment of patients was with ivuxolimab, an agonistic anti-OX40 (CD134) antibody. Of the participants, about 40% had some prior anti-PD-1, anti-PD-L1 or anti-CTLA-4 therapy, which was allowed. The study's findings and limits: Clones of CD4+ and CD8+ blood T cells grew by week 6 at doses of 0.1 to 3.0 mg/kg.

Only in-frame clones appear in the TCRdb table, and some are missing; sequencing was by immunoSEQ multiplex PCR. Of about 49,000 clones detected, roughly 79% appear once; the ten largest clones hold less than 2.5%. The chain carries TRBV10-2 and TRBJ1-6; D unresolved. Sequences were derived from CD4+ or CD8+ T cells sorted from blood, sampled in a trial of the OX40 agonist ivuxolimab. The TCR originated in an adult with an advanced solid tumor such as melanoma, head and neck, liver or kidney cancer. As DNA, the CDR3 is TGCGCCAGTAGAGGACTTAATTCACCCCTCCACTTT. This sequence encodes CASRGLNSPLHF.